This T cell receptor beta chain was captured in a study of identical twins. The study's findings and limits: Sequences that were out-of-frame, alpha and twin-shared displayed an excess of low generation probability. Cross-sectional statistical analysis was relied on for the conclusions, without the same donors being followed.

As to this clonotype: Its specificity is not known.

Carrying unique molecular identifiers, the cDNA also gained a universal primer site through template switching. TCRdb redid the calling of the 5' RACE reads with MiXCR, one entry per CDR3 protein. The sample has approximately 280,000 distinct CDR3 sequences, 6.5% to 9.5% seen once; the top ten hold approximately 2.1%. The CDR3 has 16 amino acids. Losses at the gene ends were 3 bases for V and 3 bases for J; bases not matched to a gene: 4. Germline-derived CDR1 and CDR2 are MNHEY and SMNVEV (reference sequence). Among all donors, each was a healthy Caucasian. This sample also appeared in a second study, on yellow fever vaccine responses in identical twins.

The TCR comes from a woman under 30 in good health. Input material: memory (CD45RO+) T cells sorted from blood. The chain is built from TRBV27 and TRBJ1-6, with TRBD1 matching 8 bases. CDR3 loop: CASSLQGAFYNSPLHF. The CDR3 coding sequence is TGTGCCAGCAGTTTGCAGGGGGCTTTCTATAATTCACCCCTCCACTTT.